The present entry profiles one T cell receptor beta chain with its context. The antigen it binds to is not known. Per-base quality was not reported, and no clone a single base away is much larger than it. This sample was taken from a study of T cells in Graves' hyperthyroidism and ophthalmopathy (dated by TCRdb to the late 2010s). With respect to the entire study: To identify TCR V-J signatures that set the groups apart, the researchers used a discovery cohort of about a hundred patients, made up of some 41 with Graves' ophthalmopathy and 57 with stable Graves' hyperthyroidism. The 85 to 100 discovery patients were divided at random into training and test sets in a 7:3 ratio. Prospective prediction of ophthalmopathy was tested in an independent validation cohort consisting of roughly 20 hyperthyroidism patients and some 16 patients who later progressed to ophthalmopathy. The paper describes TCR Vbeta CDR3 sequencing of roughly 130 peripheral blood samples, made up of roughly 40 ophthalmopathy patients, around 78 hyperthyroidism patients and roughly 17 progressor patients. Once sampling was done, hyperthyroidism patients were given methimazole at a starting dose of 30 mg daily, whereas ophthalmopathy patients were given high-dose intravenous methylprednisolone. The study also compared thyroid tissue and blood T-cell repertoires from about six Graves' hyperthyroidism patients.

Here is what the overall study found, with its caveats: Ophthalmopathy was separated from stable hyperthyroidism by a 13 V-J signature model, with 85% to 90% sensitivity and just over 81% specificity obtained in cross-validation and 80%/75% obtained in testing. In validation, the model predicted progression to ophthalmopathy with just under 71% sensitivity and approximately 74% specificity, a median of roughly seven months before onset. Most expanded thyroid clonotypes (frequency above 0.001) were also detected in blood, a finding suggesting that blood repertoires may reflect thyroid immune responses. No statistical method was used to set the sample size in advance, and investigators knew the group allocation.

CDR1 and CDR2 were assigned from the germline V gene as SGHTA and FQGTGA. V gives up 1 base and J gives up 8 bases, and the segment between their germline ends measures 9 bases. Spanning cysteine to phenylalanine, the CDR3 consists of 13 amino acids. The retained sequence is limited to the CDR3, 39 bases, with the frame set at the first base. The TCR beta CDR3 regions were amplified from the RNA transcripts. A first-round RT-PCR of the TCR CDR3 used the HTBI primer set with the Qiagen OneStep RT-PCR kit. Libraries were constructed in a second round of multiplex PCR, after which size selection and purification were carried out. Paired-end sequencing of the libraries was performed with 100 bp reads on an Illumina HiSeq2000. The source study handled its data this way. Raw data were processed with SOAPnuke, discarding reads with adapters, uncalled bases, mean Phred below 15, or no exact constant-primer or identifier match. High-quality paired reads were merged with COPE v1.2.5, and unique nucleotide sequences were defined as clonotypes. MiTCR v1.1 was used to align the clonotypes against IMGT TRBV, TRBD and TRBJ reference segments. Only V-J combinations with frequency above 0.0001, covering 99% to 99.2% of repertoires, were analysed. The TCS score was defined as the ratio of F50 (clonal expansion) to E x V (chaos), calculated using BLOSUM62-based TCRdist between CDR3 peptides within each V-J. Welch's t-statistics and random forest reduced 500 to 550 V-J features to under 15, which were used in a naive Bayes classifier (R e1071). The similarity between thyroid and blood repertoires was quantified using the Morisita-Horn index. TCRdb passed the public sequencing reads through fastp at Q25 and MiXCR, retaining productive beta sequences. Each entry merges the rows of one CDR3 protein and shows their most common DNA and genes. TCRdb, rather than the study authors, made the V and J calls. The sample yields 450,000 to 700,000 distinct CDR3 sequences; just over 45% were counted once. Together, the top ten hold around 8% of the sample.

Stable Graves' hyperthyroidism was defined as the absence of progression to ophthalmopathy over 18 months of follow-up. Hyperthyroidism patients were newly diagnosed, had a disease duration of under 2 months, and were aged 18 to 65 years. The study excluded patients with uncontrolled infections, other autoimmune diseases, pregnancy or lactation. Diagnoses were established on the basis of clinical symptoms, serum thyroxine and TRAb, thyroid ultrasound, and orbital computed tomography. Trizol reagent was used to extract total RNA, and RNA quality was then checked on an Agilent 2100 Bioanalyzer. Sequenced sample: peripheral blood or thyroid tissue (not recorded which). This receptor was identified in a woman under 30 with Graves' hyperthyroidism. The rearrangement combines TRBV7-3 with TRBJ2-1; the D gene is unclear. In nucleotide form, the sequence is TGTGCCAGCAGCTTAATTATCGGCGATGAGCAGTTCTTC. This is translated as CASSLIIGDEQFF.